The rows below give T cell receptor beta chains drawn from one sample of a study of CD8 T cells in Susac syndrome. From the immunoSEQ multiplex PCR reads, TCRdb called clonotypes with MiXCR, one entry per CDR3 protein. The sample contains some 140,000 distinct CDR3 sequences, approximately 95% of which appear only once. Sequenced: CD8+ T cells from PBMCs. These receptors were taken from a human donor with Susac syndrome. CDR3s include the opening cysteine and the closing phenylalanine or tryptophan. The order of the fields is J gene, clone size, D gene, V gene, CDR3 protein, CDR3 DNA. D genes are given only for firm matches. Part of the rows lack a size; the others show once, few, many or a class for expanded clones.

TRBJ2-3 | few | - | TRBV12-3/TRBV12-4 | CASSFRGSTDTQYF | TGTGCCAGCAGTTTCCGGGGTAGCACAGATACGCAGTATTTT
TRBJ1-4 | - | TRBD1 | TRBV28 | CASSHPQGNVGEKLFF | TGTGCCAGCAGCCACCCACAGGGGAATGTGGGTGAAAAACTGTTTTTT
TRBJ2-7 | once | TRBD1 | TRBV2 | CARQGSSSYEQYF | TGTGCCAGACAGGGGTCGTCCTCCTACGAGCAGTACTTC
TRBJ1-2 | - | - | TRBV3-1 | CASSQYGRDWNYGYTF | TGTGCCAGCAGCCAATATGGACGTGACTGGAACTATGGCTACACCTTC
TRBJ1-1 | - | - | TRBV5-1 | CASSSSGGHNAGGAFF | TGCGCCAGCAGCTCCTCGGGGGGACACAACGCCGGGGGGGCTTTCTTT
TRBJ2-3 | - | TRBD2 | TRBV20-1 | CSARERASGSTDTQYF | TGCAGTGCTAGAGAAAGGGCTAGCGGGAGCACAGATACGCAGTATTTT
TRBJ2-7 | - | - | TRBV5-1 | CASSWLGNSYEQYF | TGCGCCAGCAGCTGGCTGGGGAACTCCTACGAGCAGTACTTC
TRBJ2-7 | - | TRBD1 | TRBV5-1 | CASSGGGQAPYEQYF | TGCGCCAGCAGCGGCGGAGGACAGGCCCCCTACGAGCAGTACTTC
TRBJ2-5 | - | - | TRBV7-4 | CASCPPDIQETQYF | TGTGCCAGCTGCCCTCCGGACATACAAGAGACCCAGTACTTC
TRBJ2-7 | once | - | TRBV4-1 | CASSQVQDQVYEQYF | TGCGCCAGCAGCCAAGTCCAGGATCAGGTCTACGAGCAGTACTTC
TRBJ1-2 | - | - | TRBV11-2 | CASSKLQKDYGYTF | TGTGCCAGCAGCAAACTACAAAAGGATTACGGCTACACCTTC
TRBJ1-2 | - | - | TRBV13 | CASSSGLRRDGYTF | TGTGCCAGCAGCTCCGGGCTTAGGAGGGATGGCTACACCTTC
TRBJ1-1 | - | TRBD1 | TRBV20-1 | CSAVIWTGLDTEAFF | TGCAGTGCTGTTATATGGACAGGGTTGGACACTGAAGCTTTCTTT
TRBJ2-3 | - | - | TRBV3-1 | CASSQAGLTDTQYF | TGTGCCAGCAGCCAAGCGGGCCTCACAGATACGCAGTATTTT
TRBJ1-2 | - | - | TRBV27 | CASSKGYGYTF | TGTGCCAGCAGTAAAGGGTATGGCTACACCTTC
TRBJ1-1 | - | - | TRBV24-1 | CATSDLKGGETEAFF | TGTGCCACCAGTGATTTGAAAGGCGGGGAGACTGAAGCTTTCTTT
TRBJ1-2 | - | - | TRBV27 | CASGMSTASPYGYTF | TGTGCCAGCGGAATGTCCACGGCCTCGCCCTATGGCTACACCTTC
TRBJ2-1 | - | TRBD1 | TRBV12-3/TRBV12-4 | CASSPPDRGFNEQFF | TGTGCCAGCAGCCCCCCTGACAGGGGATTCAATGAGCAGTTCTTC
TRBJ2-1 | - | - | TRBV9 | CASSVGGSVVNEQFF | TGTGCCAGCAGCGTAGGAGGTTCGGTTGTGAATGAGCAGTTCTTC
TRBJ2-7 | - | - | TRBV12-3/TRBV12-4 | CASSLSGDPYEQYF | TGTGCCAGCAGTTTATCAGGGGACCCCTACGAGCAGTACTTC
TRBJ2-7 | - | - | TRBV6-5 | CASSHNGPNYEQYF | TGTGCCAGCAGCCATAACGGGCCAAACTACGAGCAGTACTTC
TRBJ1-2 | - | - | TRBV4-1 | CASRDNSNYGYTF | TGCGCCAGCCGGGACAACTCTAACTATGGCTACACCTTC
TRBJ1-2 | once | - | TRBV29-1 | CSVEALHDEPYGYTF | TGCAGCGTTGAGGCCCTCCACGACGAGCCCTATGGCTACACCTTC
TRBJ2-7 | - | - | TRBV1 | CTSSQEDGCSGRLYEQYF | TGCACCAGCAGCCAAGAGGATGGGTGTAGCGGGAGATTGTACGAGCAGTACTTC
TRBJ1-1 | - | TRBD1 | TRBV6-1 | CASRPSGRGPHTEAFF | TGTGCCAGCAGACCCTCGGGAAGGGGGCCTCACACTGAAGCTTTCTTT
TRBJ1-2 | - | TRBD1 | TRBV4-1 | CASSLRTGDDYGYTF | TGCGCCAGCAGCCTCCGGACAGGGGACGACTATGGCTACACCTTC
TRBJ2-1 | - | - | TRBV4-1 | CASSQAPPGGAVGNEQFF | TGCGCCAGCAGCCAAGCCCCCCCTGGGGGAGCGGTAGGGAATGAGCAGTTCTTC
TRBJ2-5 | - | TRBD1 | TRBV4-1 | CASSQGGTGTGVKETQYF | TGCGCCAGCAGCCAAGGGGGAACCGGGACAGGGGTTAAGGAGACCCAGTACTTC
TRBJ2-5 | once | - | TRBV20-1 | CSARYRHRETQYF | TGCAGTGCTAGGTACAGGCATAGGGAGACCCAGTACTTC
TRBJ2-4 | - | - | TRBV6-1 | CARRGQWTALTRRANIQYF | TGTGCCCGCCGTGGACAGTGGACCGCCCTAACAAGACGTGCAAACATTCAGTACTTC
TRBJ1-1 | once | TRBD1 | TRBV28 | CASSSQGGRTEAFF | TGTGCCAGCAGTTCCCAGGGGGGTAGGACTGAAGCTTTCTTT
TRBJ2-1 | - | - | TRBV10-3 | CATTDSNNNEQFF | TGTGCCACCACGGACTCCAATAACAATGAGCAGTTCTTC
TRBJ2-7 | - | TRBD1 | TRBV2 | CASSEPRDRGLYEQYF | TGTGCCAGCAGTGAACCGCGGGACAGGGGGTTGTACGAGCAGTACTTC
TRBJ2-1 | - | TRBD1 | TRBV10-1 | CASSDAGGNEQFF | TGCGCCAGCAGTGATGCAGGGGGCAATGAGCAGTTCTTC
TRBJ2-7 | - | - | TRBV14 | CASSQEGHEQYF | TGTGCCAGCAGCCAAGAAGGCCACGAGCAGTACTTC
TRBJ2-1 | - | - | TRBV4-1 | CASSQIVIMRPFGDNEQFF | TGCGCCAGCAGCCAGATAGTAATAATGCGGCCATTCGGGGACAATGAGCAGTTCTTC
TRBJ2-2 | - | - | TRBV14 | CASSPYWTNTGELFF | TGTGCCAGCAGCCCCTACTGGACGAACACCGGGGAGCTGTTTTTT
TRBJ2-1 | - | - | TRBV4-2 | CASSQEDPYNEQFF | TGTGCCAGCAGCCAAGAAGACCCCTACAATGAGCAGTTCTTC
TRBJ2-5 | - | - | TRBV12-3/TRBV12-4 | CASSSGEETQYF | TGTGCCAGCAGTTCTGGTGAGGAGACCCAGTACTTC
TRBJ1-4 | - | - | TRBV15 | CATSREGSNEKLFF | TGTGCCACCAGCAGAGAGGGATCTAATGAAAAACTGTTTTTT
TRBJ1-1 | once | - | TRBV5-1 | CASSSGEDNTEAFF | TGCGCCAGCAGTTCGGGGGAGGATAACACTGAAGCTTTCTTT
TRBJ2-3 | - | - | TRBV5-1 | CASSQGTSSTDTQYF | TGCGCCAGCAGCCAGGGAACAAGTAGCACAGATACGCAGTATTTT
TRBJ2-1 | - | TRBD2 | TRBV9 | CASSLGIGLAGNNEQFF | TGTGCCAGCAGCTTAGGTATTGGGCTAGCGGGAAACAATGAGCAGTTCTTC
TRBJ2-1 | - | TRBD2 | TRBV9 | CASGGGESTAYNEQFF | TGTGCCAGCGGCGGGGGAGAATCCACCGCATACAATGAGCAGTTCTTC
TRBJ2-3 | once | - | TRBV13 | CASSQRGSTDTQYF | TGTGCCAGCAGCCAGAGAGGTAGCACAGATACGCAGTATTTT
TRBJ2-1 | few | - | TRBV20-1 | CSARDYPTISRKQFF | TGCAGTGCTAGAGATTATCCCACCATCTCTAGAAAGCAGTTCTTC
TRBJ2-5 | - | TRBD1 | TRBV10-2 | CASVSGQQETQYF | TGCGCCAGTGTCTCGGGACAGCAAGAGACCCAGTACTTC
TRBJ1-2 | - | - | TRBV6-5 | CASSERYRPGYTF | TGTGCCAGCAGTGAGAGATACAGGCCCGGCTACACCTTC
TRBJ2-3 | - | TRBD2 | TRBV9 | CASSSGLAGPTDTQYF | TGTGCCAGCAGCTCCGGACTAGCGGGACCCACAGATACGCAGTATTTT
TRBJ2-7 | - | - | TRBV7-8 | CASSPTISTRSLDEQYF | TGTGCCAGCAGCCCCACTATTTCGACTAGATCTCTCGACGAGCAGTACTTC